These T cell receptor beta chains were read from a single sample in a study of T cell responses to AZD1222 COVID-19 vaccine. Produced via immunoSEQ multiplex PCR; TCRdb's table is partial and in-frame only. The sample has some 150,000 clones, 85% to 90% seen once. The material sequenced was peripheral blood, taken on day 0 of AZD1222 vaccination. The source is an adult in good health. Each CDR3 is given with its conserved first and last residue. The order of the fields is J gene, clone size, D gene, V gene, CDR3 DNA, CDR3 protein. A D gene is named only where the DNA matches it firmly. Some rows mark clone size as missing; the rest say once, few, many or name a class of expanded clone.

>TRBJ2-7|NA|NA|TRBV20-1
TGCAGTGCTTCACATTCCTACGAGCAGTACTTC
CSASHSYEQYF
>TRBJ2-1|NA|NA|TRBV27
TGTGCCAGCAGTTTAAGGCCGAGCTCCTACAATGAGCAGTTCTTC
CASSLRPSSYNEQFF
>TRBJ1-2|NA|NA|TRBV10-1
TGCGCCAGCCCCTCCCGACCCCAGGGGCTCTATGGCTACACCTTC
CASPSRPQGLYGYTF
>TRBJ2-3|NA|NA|TRBV29-1
TGCAGCGTTGTTTTAGTTGCAGATACGCAGTATTTT
CSVVLVADTQYF
>TRBJ1-5|NA|NA|TRBV19
TGTGCCAGTAGTCCCCTGGGGGGACAGCCCCAGCATTTT
CASSPLGGQPQHF
>TRBJ1-4|NA|TRBD1|TRBV4-1
TGCGCCAGCAGCCAAGATCTTACCGGGACAGGGAATGAAAAACTGTTTTTT
CASSQDLTGTGNEKLFF
>TRBJ2-2|NA|TRBD2|TRBV5-1
TGCGCCAGCAGCTCGGGACTAGCGGGAGTGGTCGGGGAGCTGTTTTTT
CASSSGLAGVVGELFF
>TRBJ2-2|NA|TRBD1|TRBV12-5
TGTGCTAGTGGTTTGGACCGGACAGGGTTGAGCGGCGGGGAGCTGTTTTTT
CASGLDRTGLSGGELFF
>TRBJ1-1|NA|NA|TRBV11-3
TGTGCCAGCAGCGCTCTCTTTAACACTGAAGCTTTCTTT
CASSALFNTEAFF
>TRBJ2-1|few|NA|TRBV29-1
TGCAGCGTTGTAGAGGGGGGCGTGGTCTACAATGAGCAGTTCTTC
CSVVEGGVVYNEQFF
>TRBJ2-2|NA|NA|TRBV2
TGTGCCAGCGGACTAACCCTGAACACCGGGGAGCTGTTTTTT
CASGLTLNTGELFF
>TRBJ1-4|NA|TRBD1|TRBV15
TGTGCCACCAGCAGAGATTCGGGACAGGGAGATGAAAAACTGTTTTTT
CATSRDSGQGDEKLFF